The rows below give T cell receptor beta chains drawn from one sample of a study of immune cell composition in non-small cell lung cancer. Generated by immunoSEQ multiplex PCR, the TCRdb table keeps only in-frame clones and is missing some. This table holds over 4,500 clones, 71% found once. Sample: lung tumor tissue. The origin of the receptors is a human donor with non-small cell lung cancer. CDR3s include the opening cysteine and the closing phenylalanine or tryptophan. A D gene is named only where the DNA matches it firmly. Size is stated for part of the rows, as once, few or many counts, or as a class when the clone is expanded.

CDR3nt: TGCGCCAGCAGCTTGGGGGACAGATACCTACTTGATGAGCAGTTCTTC
CDR3aa: CASSLGDRYLLDEQFF
abundance: few
v_gene: TRBV5-1
j_gene: TRBJ2-1
d_gene: TRBD1

CDR3nt: TGTGCCATCACTTACAGGGAGAACACTGAAGCTTTCTTT
CDR3aa: CAITYRENTEAFF
abundance: .
v_gene: TRBV10-3
j_gene: TRBJ1-1
d_gene: .

CDR3nt: TGCAGCGTCCGAGCCGCGGGATCCCTGGAGACCCAGTACTTC
CDR3aa: CSVRAAGSLETQYF
abundance: once
v_gene: TRBV29-1
j_gene: TRBJ2-5
d_gene: .

CDR3nt: TGCGCCAGCAGCTTTGGCACAGGGGCGAACACAGATACGCAGTATTTT
CDR3aa: CASSFGTGANTDTQYF
abundance: .
v_gene: TRBV5-1
j_gene: TRBJ2-3
d_gene: TRBD1

CDR3nt: TGTGCCAGCAGCCCCCGGGTGGCGGAGTACAATGAGCAGTTCTTC
CDR3aa: CASSPRVAEYNEQFF
abundance: large
v_gene: TRBV7-9
j_gene: TRBJ2-1
d_gene: .

CDR3nt: TGTGCCAGCAGTCCGGGTGACAGGTTTCAGGATGGCTACACCTTC
CDR3aa: CASSPGDRFQDGYTF
abundance: .
v_gene: TRBV6-1
j_gene: TRBJ1-2
d_gene: .

CDR3nt: TGTGCCAGCTACTTCTCTGGGGCCAACGTCCTGACTTTC
CDR3aa: CASYFSGANVLTF
abundance: .
v_gene: TRBV2
j_gene: TRBJ2-6
d_gene: .

CDR3nt: TGTGCCAGCAGTGCAGGACAGGACTACAATGAGCAGTTCTTC
CDR3aa: CASSAGQDYNEQFF
abundance: .
v_gene: TRBV28
j_gene: TRBJ2-1
d_gene: TRBD1

CDR3nt: TGTGCCAGCGCCACGGGGTTTCAGCCCCAGCATTTT
CDR3aa: CASATGFQPQHF
abundance: .
v_gene: TRBV6-7
j_gene: TRBJ1-5
d_gene: .

CDR3nt: TGTGCCAGCAGCTCCGCAGACAGGGAAAAACTGTTTTTT
CDR3aa: CASSSADREKLFF
abundance: once
v_gene: TRBV28
j_gene: TRBJ1-4
d_gene: .

CDR3nt: TGTGCCAGCAGTTACTATCCGCAGGGCGGTCAGCCCCAGCATTTT
CDR3aa: CASSYYPQGGQPQHF
abundance: .
v_gene: TRBV6-6
j_gene: TRBJ1-5
d_gene: .

CDR3nt: TGTGCCAGCAGTCCCTCAACAGGGTATTGGGAGACCCAGTACTTC
CDR3aa: CASSPSTGYWETQYF
abundance: few
v_gene: TRBV28
j_gene: TRBJ2-5
d_gene: .

CDR3nt: TGTGCCAGCAGTGAAGCGAGGAACTACGAGCAGTACTTC
CDR3aa: CASSEARNYEQYF
abundance: medium-sized
v_gene: TRBV6-1
j_gene: TRBJ2-7
d_gene: .

CDR3nt: TGTGCCAGCAGCGTACTACGGGACATTCCCTTAAATGGCTACACCTTC
CDR3aa: CASSVLRDIPLNGYTF
abundance: .
v_gene: TRBV9
j_gene: TRBJ1-2
d_gene: .

CDR3nt: TGTGCCAGCACCCGAGGGGGCGGGATAGGATACAATGAGCAGTTCTTC
CDR3aa: CASTRGGGIGYNEQFF
abundance: .
v_gene: TRBV9
j_gene: TRBJ2-1
d_gene: .

CDR3nt: TGTGCCAGCAGCCTCCTAGGGAGAAACTACGAGCAGTACTTC
CDR3aa: CASSLLGRNYEQYF
abundance: .
v_gene: TRBV7-8
j_gene: TRBJ2-7
d_gene: .

CDR3nt: TGTGCCAGCTCGCAGGGACAGGGGTCTGACAATGAGCAGTTCTTC
CDR3aa: CASSQGQGSDNEQFF
abundance: few
v_gene: TRBV18
j_gene: TRBJ2-1
d_gene: TRBD1

CDR3nt: TGTGCCAGCAGCGTAGGACTAACAACCTACAATGAGCAGTTCTTC
CDR3aa: CASSVGLTTYNEQFF
abundance: once
v_gene: TRBV9
j_gene: TRBJ2-1
d_gene: .

CDR3nt: TGTGCCAGCAGTCGCTTGACAGGGTACTACGAGCAGTACTTC
CDR3aa: CASSRLTGYYEQYF
abundance: .
v_gene: TRBV6-6
j_gene: TRBJ2-7
d_gene: TRBD1

CDR3nt: TGCGCCAGCAGTCCGCTAAAGACTAGCGGGAGGAAGGTAAGATCCTACAATGAGCAGTTCTTC
CDR3aa: CASSPLKTSGRKVRSYNEQFF
abundance: .
v_gene: TRBV23-1
j_gene: TRBJ2-1
d_gene: TRBD2

CDR3nt: TGTGCCAGCAGCTCCTTGGCGGGAGCGATCGGGGAGCTGTTTTTT
CDR3aa: CASSSLAGAIGELFF
abundance: .
v_gene: TRBV7-6
j_gene: TRBJ2-2
d_gene: TRBD2

CDR3nt: TGCAGCGGCTTCCAGGGCAGGAACACTGAAGCTTTCTTT
CDR3aa: CSGFQGRNTEAFF
abundance: .
v_gene: TRBV29-1
j_gene: TRBJ1-1
d_gene: .

CDR3nt: TGTGCCAGCAGTGTAACAGGGAGAAACACTGAAGCTTTCTTT
CDR3aa: CASSVTGRNTEAFF
abundance: .
v_gene: TRBV6-6
j_gene: TRBJ1-1
d_gene: .

CDR3nt: TGCGCCAGCAGCCAAGAAGGGGGGGCACCGTTTCAAGATACGCAGTATTTT
CDR3aa: CASSQEGGAPFQDTQYF
abundance: .
v_gene: TRBV4-3
j_gene: TRBJ2-3
d_gene: .

CDR3nt: TGTGCCAGCAGTTTATGGGGGAAGGCGGGGAGTTCAGATACGCAGTATTTT
CDR3aa: CASSLWGKAGSSDTQYF
abundance: .
v_gene: TRBV28
j_gene: TRBJ2-3
d_gene: .

CDR3nt: TGCGCCAGCAGCTTGGTGGCACAAGGAGGCACCGGGGAGCTGTTTTTT
CDR3aa: CASSLVAQGGTGELFF
abundance: .
v_gene: TRBV5-1
j_gene: TRBJ2-2
d_gene: .